Sequencing of this T cell receptor beta chain was carried out in a study of early T cells in non-severe SARS-CoV-2 infection. Across the study: Unsorted whole blood bulk RNA was sequenced, with unpaired chains.

Per germline, CDR1 SQVTM and CDR2 ANQGSEA. J lost 2 bases, V lost 6 bases, and 8 bases had no gene match. The CDR3 loop spans 14 amino acids. This clonotype was found a few times. Individual cDNA molecules received unique molecular identifiers during library preparation. TCRdb used MiXCR to reprocess the 5' RACE reads, holding one entry per CDR3 protein. The table records over 45,000 distinct CDR3 sequences, 6.6% of them present only once. The chain is built from TRBV29-1 and TRBJ2-3; 7 bases map to TRBD1. The sample in question was whole blood, obtained at baseline. The sequence was collected from an adult who was a healthcare worker with PCR-confirmed SARS-CoV-2 infection or an uninfected control (not recorded which). CDR3 DNA sequence: TGCAGCGTCCAGGGGGTAAGCGCCACAGATACGCAGTATTTT. Amino acid sequence: CSVQGVSATDTQYF.